The clone carrying this TCR beta chain was counted at least ten times. Between the trimmed V and J ends, which lost 1 base and 0 bases, there was a span of 7 bases. The CDR3 spans 15 residues. Germline lookup yields CDR1 MGHRA and CDR2 YSYEKL. The data were obtained in a study of metastatic and nonmetastatic thyroid tumors. Before thyroid surgery, none of the patients had received any treatment. From the PCR reads, TCRdb re-called clones with MiXCR. The data contain about 4,900 clones, about 30% of them singletons. This chain links TRBV4-1 with TRBJ1-5, with D possibly matching TRBD1 (5 bases). The sequenced sample was adjacent normal tissue. The receptor was derived from a female donor with papillary thyroid cancer or a benign thyroid nodule (not recorded which). Some clones in this sample may be carry-over from other donors' samples. The CDR3 here is CASSQGTNSNQPQHF. CDR3 coding DNA: TGCGCCAGCAGCCAAGGGACAAATAGCAATCAGCCCCAGCATTTT.